A single T cell receptor (beta chain) is shown here with its context. Antigen: not known. Recipients boosted at about 4 weeks or about 12 weeks are pooled. The data were obtained in a study of T cell responses to AZD1222 COVID-19 vaccine. Notes on the study in general: Spike-specific TCR breadth and depth were elevated following two AZD1222 doses. CD4 TCRs covered the whole spike, strongest at regions 160-218 and 743-854. A mostly white British donor set with more females was recruited, and clonal diversity was possibly underestimated.

Profiling relied on immunoSEQ multiplex PCR, and the TCRdb table lists in-frame clones only, not all of them. The sample includes 92,000 or so clones, around nine tenths of them seen just once. Germline-derived CDR1 and CDR2 are MNHEY and SVGAGI. The CDR3 contains 14 residues. V lost 6 bases to trimming and J lost 1 base, with 9 bases between them. Sequenced material: peripheral blood, taken 28 days after the second AZD1222 dose. This TCR came from an adult who received the AZD1222 COVID-19 vaccine. This chain links TRBV6-5 with TRBJ2-2, with TRBD1 as a possible D gene (6 bases). The CDR3 DNA reads as TGTGCCAGCAGCACGGGACAGAACACCGGGGAGCTGTTTTTT. Translating gives CASSTGQNTGELFF.